A single sample gave rise to the 23 T cell receptor beta chains below, sequenced in a study of blood T cell repertoires in COVID-19 (dated by TCRdb to 2020 to 2021). Library preparation was by the immunoSEQ multiplex PCR assay. TCRdb carries this immuneACCESS record with in-frame sequences only. Its versions omit some clonotypes, under half of them owing to an unresolved V gene in the studies checked, with the rest unexplained. In all, the sample holds around 400,000 clones, and around 87% of those were seen once. Jointly, the top ten make up approximately 2.4% of the sample. What was sequenced was peripheral blood. Source of these receptors: a woman aged 55-75 years with COVID-19, enrolled during active disease.

V and J are TRBV5-6 and TRBJ1-2, with D possibly matching TRBD1 (6 bases). The CDR3 is 12 amino acids. The V gene lost 0 bases and the J gene lost 7 bases, with 7 bases spanning the gap. Germline CDR1 and CDR2: SGHDT and YYEEEE. CDR3 residues: CASSLGQVGYTF. The CDR3 bases are TGTGCCAGCAGCTTGGGACAGGTTGGCTACACCTTC.

The DNA for the CDR3 is TGTGCCAGCAGCCCCCCGGGACAGGGAAATGAAAAACTGTTTTTT. Translated: CASSPPGQGNEKLFF. The chain uses TRBV4-2 and TRBJ1-4, with 9 bases aligning to TRBD1. The CDR3 consists of 15 residues. V shed 4 bases and J 5 bases; nucleotides not matched to a gene: 5. The germline V gene has CDR1 LGHNA and CDR2 YNFKEQ.

The chain carries TRBV7-8 and TRBJ1-5, with D unclear. V was cut by 5 bases and J by 6 bases, with 8 bases left in between. CDR1 and CDR2 (germline): SGHVS, FQNEAQ. The CDR3 length is 12 residues. The CDR3 protein is CASSPPLQPQHF. The CDR3, as DNA: TGTGCCAGCAGCCCCCCCCTTCAGCCCCAGCATTTT.

V usage is TRBV7-3 and J usage is TRBJ1-2; 9 bases align to TRBD1. Germline V CDR1 and CDR2: SGHTA, FQGTGA. The trim removed 5 bases at V and 8 bases at J, leaving 9 bases unmatched. The CDR3 loop spans 14 amino acids. The CDR3 reads CASSPTRTGDGYTF. The CDR3 DNA sequence: TGTGCCAGCAGCCCCACTCGGACAGGGGACGGCTACACCTTC. The whole variable domain, remainder taken from reference TRBV7-3 and TRBJ1-2, is GAGVSQTPSNKVTEKGKYVELRCDPISGHTALYWYRQSLGQGPEFLIYFQGTGAADDSGLPNDRFFAVRPEGSVSTLKIQRTERGDSAVYLCASSPTRTGDGYTFGSGTRLTVV.

The chain carries TRBV29-1 and TRBJ2-5; no clear D gene. The CDR3 loop spans 12 amino acids. In germline, CDR1 is SQVTM, CDR2 ANQGSEA. Trimming shortened V by 2 bases and J by 5 bases, and 9 bases separated the two germline ends. The DNA for the CDR3 is TGCAGCGTTGAATCCCTAGTTGAGACCCAGTACTTC. Its protein is CSVESLVETQYF.

The V call is TRBV13, the J call TRBJ1-6, with D uncertain. The germline CDR1 and CDR2 sequences are PRHDT and FYEKMQ (reference sequence). This CDR3 contains 19 residues. V dropped 0 bases and J dropped 1 base, with 16 bases sitting between them. In nucleotides, the CDR3 is TGTGCCAGCAGCTTAGGGGGAGGGCGAGAACCGTCCTATAATTCACCCCTCCACTTT. Translation: CASSLGGGREPSYNSPLHF. Looking up the rest from reference TRBV13 and TRBJ1-6 gives the full variable domain: AAGVIQSPRHLIKEKRETATLKCYPIPRHDTVYWYQQGPGQDPQFLISFYEKMQSDKGSIPDRFSAQQFSDYHSELNMSSLELGDSALYFCASSLGGGREPSYNSPLHFGNGTRLTVT.

The chain is built from TRBV4-1 and TRBJ1-1; D is unresolved. Trimming took off 3 bases at V and 0 bases at J, with 11 bases between the two ends. Per germline, CDR1 MGHRA and CDR2 YSYEKL. This CDR3 spans 15 amino acids. CDR3 residues: CASSHPEVMNTEAFF. The CDR3 DNA follows: TGCGCCAGCAGCCACCCAGAGGTCATGAACACTGAAGCTTTCTTT.

V is TRBV28 and J is TRBJ1-1; a weak D match, TRBD1 (5 bases). The CDR3 is made up of 14 amino acids. The V end lost 3 bases, the J end lost 4 bases, and 12 bases lay between the germline ends. CDR1 MDHEN and CDR2 SYDVKM come from the germline V gene. The CDR3 loop reads CASSFGGTATEAFF. The CDR3 nucleotides read TGTGCCAGCAGTTTTGGGGGGACTGCCACTGAAGCTTTCTTT.

The chain has TRBV28 and TRBJ1-1; 7 nucleotides match TRBD1. This CDR3 is 15 amino acids long. In germline, CDR1 is MDHEN, CDR2 SYDVKM. V shed 6 bases and J 6 bases; nucleotides not matched to a gene: 13. CDR3 nucleotides: TGTGCCAGCAGGCTACCGGGACAGAAGATAGCTGAAGCTTTCTTT. Translated: CASRLPGQKIAEAFF.

The chain employs TRBV4-2 and TRBJ2-7, with 9 bases lining up with TRBD2. This CDR3 contains 15 residues. After removal of 4 bases from V and 0 bases from J, the junction contained 4 bases not matched to a gene. The germline V gene has CDR1 LGHNA and CDR2 YNFKEQ. The CDR3 region is CASSRSGGLSYEQYF. CDR3 bases: TGTGCCAGCAGCCGTAGCGGGGGCCTCTCCTACGAGCAGTACTTC.

The chain uses TRBV28 and TRBJ1-1; 7 positions match TRBD1. The germline gives CDR1 MDHEN, CDR2 SYDVKM. V gave up 1 base and J gave up 2 bases; unmatched junction bases: 7. The CDR3 is 16 amino acids. CDR3 bases: TGTGCCAGCAGTTTATCGGGCAGGGGGATTAACACTGAAGCTTTCTTT. Protein product: CASSLSGRGINTEAFF.

The chain is built from TRBV7-6 and TRBJ2-1; 16 bases align to TRBD2. Germline values: CDR1 SGHVS, CDR2 FNYEAQ. This CDR3 spans 16 amino acids. The J segment lost 7 bases and the V segment lost 5 bases, leaving 5 bases of the junction unmatched. CDR3 bases: TGTGCCAGCAGCGTGGGGACTAGCGGGGGGGCAAATGAGCAGTTCTTC. Its protein is CASSVGTSGGANEQFF.

The V gene is TRBV5-6, the J gene TRBJ1-2; tentatively, D is TRBD1 (6 bases). Germline-derived CDR1 and CDR2 are SGHDT and YYEEEE. The ends were cut back, 3 bases at V and 6 bases at J, with 12 bases in the middle. The CDR3 runs 13 residues. CDR3: CASSSGTRHGYTF. The CDR3 bases are TGTGCCAGCAGCTCCGGGACACGGCATGGCTACACCTTC.

For the CDR3, the DNA is TGTGCCAGCAGTGACCGGACAGGCGACTACTCTGGAAACACCATATATTTT. This codes for CASSDRTGDYSGNTIYF. The genes are TRBV6-4 and TRBJ1-3, with 7 bases that match TRBD1. The CDR3 consists of 17 residues. Germline CDR1 and CDR2: MRHNA and SNTAGT. Trimming at V came to 2 bases and at J to 0 bases, leaving 7 bases not matched to a gene.

J is TRBJ1-3 and V is TRBV18, with 7 bases aligning to TRBD1. Germline CDR1 reads KGHSH; CDR2 reads LQKENI. V was clipped by 5 bases and J by 8 bases; unmatched bases: 6. The CDR3 extends over 13 amino acids. The CDR3 protein is CASSSAQGDTIYF. CDR3 nucleotide sequence: TGTGCCAGCTCATCTGCGCAGGGGGACACCATATATTTT.

V gene TRBV19 combines with J gene TRBJ2-5; maybe TRBD1 (6 bases). V was pared by 2 bases and J by 3 bases, with 13 bases between. Germline-derived CDR1 and CDR2 are LNHDA and SQIVND (reference sequence). There are 15 residues in the CDR3. The CDR3 bases are TGTGCCAGTAGTATACCAGGGGCGAGGAAAGAGACCCAGTACTTC. Its protein is CASSIPGARKETQYF.

The chain employs TRBV3-1 (or the pseudogene TRBV3-2) and TRBJ2-3, with 9 bases matching TRBD2. The CDR3 extends over 16 amino acids. Germline V CDR1 and CDR2: LGHDT, YNNKEL (reference sequence). With 0 bases clipped from V and 8 bases from J, the junction kept 9 bases outside the gene matches. CDR3 protein: CASSQEQTSGRLTQYF. CDR3 DNA: TGTGCCAGCAGCCAAGAGCAGACTAGCGGACGTCTTACGCAGTATTTT.

The chain uses TRBV3-1 (or the pseudogene TRBV3-2) and TRBJ1-6, with D maybe TRBD1 (5 bases). V gave up 3 bases and J gave up 4 bases, with 10 bases separating them. The CDR3 is 15 residues long. Per the germline V gene, CDR1 is LGHDT and CDR2 is YNNKEL (reference sequence). DNA of the CDR3: TGTGCCAGCAGCCAGTCCAAGGGGTATAATTCACCCCTCCACTTT. Amino acid sequence: CASSQSKGYNSPLHF.

The chain joins TRBV28 to TRBJ1-1, with TRBD1 matching 7 bases. The length of the CDR3 is 15 residues. V was pared by 7 bases and J by 1 base, with 9 bases of the junction left unmatched. Germline V CDR1 and CDR2: MDHEN, SYDVKM. The CDR3 reads CASNPWDRKNTEAFF. CDR3 coding DNA: TGTGCCAGCAATCCGTGGGACAGAAAGAACACTGAAGCTTTCTTT.

This chain links TRBV4-2 with TRBJ2-1; 11 bases align to TRBD2. CDR1 and CDR2 (germline): LGHNA, YNFKEQ. V lost 0 bases, J lost 6 bases, and 4 bases stayed unmatched. The length of the CDR3 is 16 residues. CDR3 in DNA: TGTGCCAGCAGCCAAGAACCCGGACTAGCGGGCAATGAGCAGTTCTTC. As protein: CASSQEPGLAGNEQFF.

The V gene is TRBV6-5, the J gene TRBJ1-1; 9 bases map to TRBD1. Germline CDR1 reads MNHEY; CDR2 reads SVGAGI. The junction had 2 bases not matched to a gene; V was cut back by 6 bases and J by 0 bases. The CDR3 spans 14 residues. CDR3: CASSRQGVNTEAFF. CDR3 coding DNA: TGTGCCAGCAGCCGACAGGGGGTGAACACTGAAGCTTTCTTT.

The chain has TRBV7-9 and TRBJ2-5, with a tentative D call TRBD1 (6 bases). The germline V gene encodes CDR1 SEHNR and CDR2 FQNEAQ (reference sequence). There are 13 residues in the CDR3. Trimming took 7 bases from V and 4 from J, leaving 13 bases between them. The CDR3 loop reads CASTPRGPETQYF. The DNA of the CDR3 is TGTGCCAGCACCCCCAGGGGCCCAGAGACCCAGTACTTC.

The chain combines TRBV3-1 (or the pseudogene TRBV3-2) with TRBJ1-2, with 7 bases fitting TRBD1. Germline V gives CDR1 LGHDT, CDR2 YNNKEL (reference sequence). The trim removed 4 bases at V and 2 bases at J, leaving 7 bases unmatched. The CDR3 covers 15 residues. CDR3 DNA sequence: TGTGCCAGCAGCCGAGGGGGCAGGGGGAACTATGGCTACACCTTC. Its translation is CASSRGGRGNYGYTF.